This TCR beta chain derives from a study of T cells in women clearing cervical HPV infection. The germline V gene encodes CDR1 LNHDA and CDR2 SQIVND (reference sequence). The CDR3 runs to 12 residues. V lost 5 bases and J 0 bases, leaving 4 bases between the germline ends. TCRdb's table, derived via immunoSEQ multiplex PCR, lists solely in-frame clones and lacks some. Its clone listing holds fewer than 35,000 clones. Overall study findings and caveats: Associations may precede or follow infection; HPV-specific or memory T cells were not isolated.

As for this clone: What it binds is not known. Read coverage stops 3 residues before the CDR3 terminus; the germline J gene supplies the remainder.

The sequence derives from a woman aged 18-70 years with a cervical HPV16 infection that either progressed to CIN3+ or cleared (not recorded which). The sample comprised blood buffy coat. The chain has TRBV19 and TRBJ1-1; D uncertain. CDR3 sequence reads: CASSFLNTEAFF. The CDR3 DNA, read in part, is TGTGCCAGTAGTTTCTTGAACACTGAA. Using reference TRBV19 and TRBJ1-1 for the parts outside the CDR3, the full variable domain is DGGITQSPKYLFRKEGQNVTLSCEQNLNHDAMYWYRQDPGQGLRLIYYSQIVNDFQKGDIAEGYSVSREKKESFPLTVTSAQKNPTAFYLCASSFLNTEAFFGQGTRLTVV.